Listed below are T cell receptor beta chains from one sample, sequenced in a study of CD8 T cells in Susac syndrome. TCRdb passed the immunoSEQ multiplex PCR reads through MiXCR, listing each CDR3 protein once. This sample has hundreds of thousands of distinct CDR3 sequences, with roughly 85% found just once. Sequencing was carried out using CD8+ T cells from PBMCs. These receptors all stem from a human donor with multiple sclerosis. The CDR3 runs from the conserved cysteine through the conserved F or W. The D gene is left open where the match is weak.

J | length | D | V | CDR3
TRBJ2-7 | 14 | . | TRBV27 | CASSLGVPYYEQYF
TRBJ2-7 | 14 | TRBD2 | TRBV30 | CAQDSGRENYEQYF
TRBJ1-3 | 16 | . | TRBV6-5 | CASSYSEAGAGNTIYF
TRBJ2-3 | 17 | TRBD2 | TRBV2 | CASSERASGRGTDTQYF
TRBJ2-3 | 15 | . | TRBV11-2 | CASSLAGLPTDTQYF
TRBJ2-1 | 16 | . | TRBV7-3 | CASSLRPPGSYNEQFF
TRBJ2-5 | 13 | . | TRBV4-1 | CASSQMGEETQYF
TRBJ2-7 | 13 | . | TRBV20-1 | CSAQSTAYYEQYF
TRBJ2-5 | 11 | . | TRBV27 | CASSFLGTQYF
TRBJ1-4 | 17 | . | TRBV4-2 | CASSPYGAGKSNEKLFF
TRBJ2-7 | 18 | TRBD2 | TRBV6-7 | CASSYSSRRMAGAYEQYF
TRBJ2-1 | 15 | . | TRBV10-3 | CAIKIADSPGDEQFF
TRBJ2-7 | 15 | TRBD2 | TRBV9 | CASSDQTSGTFEQYF
TRBJ2-1 | 18 | . | TRBV4-1 | CASGQERVGTSTVNEQFF
TRBJ2-7 | 14 | TRBD2 | TRBV7-9 | CASSIAGEGNEQYF
TRBJ2-3 | 19 | TRBD2 | TRBV6-2/TRBV6-3 | CASSYGVREDTEGTDTQYF
TRBJ2-1 | 16 | TRBD2 | TRBV3-1 | CASSDYPGLPHNEQFF